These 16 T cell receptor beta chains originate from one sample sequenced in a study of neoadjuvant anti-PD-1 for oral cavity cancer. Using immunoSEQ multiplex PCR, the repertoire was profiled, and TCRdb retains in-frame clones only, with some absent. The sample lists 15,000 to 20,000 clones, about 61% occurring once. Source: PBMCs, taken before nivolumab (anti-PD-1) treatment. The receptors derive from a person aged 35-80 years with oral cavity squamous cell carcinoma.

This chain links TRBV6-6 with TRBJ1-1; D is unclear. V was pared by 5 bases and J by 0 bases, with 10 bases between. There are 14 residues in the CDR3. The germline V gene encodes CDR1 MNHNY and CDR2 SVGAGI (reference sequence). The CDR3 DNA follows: TGTGCCAGCAGTCCTGCCGACGTGAACACTGAAGCTTTCTTT. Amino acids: CASSPADVNTEAFF.

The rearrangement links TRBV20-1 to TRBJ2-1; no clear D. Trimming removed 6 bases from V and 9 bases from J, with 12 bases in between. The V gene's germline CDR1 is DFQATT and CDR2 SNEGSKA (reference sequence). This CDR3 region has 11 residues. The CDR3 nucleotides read TGCAGTGCAAGCTTAGGGTCTGAGCAGTTCTTC. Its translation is CSASLGSEQFF.

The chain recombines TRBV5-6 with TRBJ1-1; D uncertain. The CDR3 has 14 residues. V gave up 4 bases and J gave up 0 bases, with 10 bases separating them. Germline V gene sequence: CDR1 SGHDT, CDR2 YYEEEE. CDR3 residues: CASSPGLMNTEAFF. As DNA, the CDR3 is TGTGCCAGCAGCCCTGGTCTAATGAACACTGAAGCTTTCTTT. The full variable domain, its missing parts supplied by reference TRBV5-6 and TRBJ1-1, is DAGVTQSPTHLIKTRGQQVTLRCSPKSGHDTVSWYQQALGQGPQFIFQYYEEEERQRGNFPDRFSGHQFPNYSSELNVNALLLGDSALYLCASSPGLMNTEAFFGQGTRLTVV.

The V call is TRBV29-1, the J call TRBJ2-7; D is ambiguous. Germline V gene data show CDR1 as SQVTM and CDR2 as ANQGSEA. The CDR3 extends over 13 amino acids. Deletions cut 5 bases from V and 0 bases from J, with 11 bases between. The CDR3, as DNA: TGCAGCGTTATTATAGGCCCCTCCTACGAGCAGTACTTC. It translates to CSVIIGPSYEQYF.

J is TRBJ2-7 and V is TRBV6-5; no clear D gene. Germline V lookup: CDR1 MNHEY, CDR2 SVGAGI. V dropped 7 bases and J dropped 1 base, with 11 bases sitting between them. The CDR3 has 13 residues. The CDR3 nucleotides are TGTGCCAGCATCGACCCCACATCCTACGAGCAGTACTTC. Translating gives CASIDPTSYEQYF.

The CDR3 spells CASSVGERETQYF. CDR3 in DNA: TGTGCCAGCAGCGTAGGGGAGCGGGAGACCCAGTACTTC. The chain is built from TRBV9 and TRBJ2-5; the D gene is possibly TRBD2 (5 bases). This CDR3 region has 13 residues. V lost 0 bases and J 5 bases, leaving 8 bases between the germline ends. CDR1 and CDR2 (germline): SGDLS, YYNGEE.

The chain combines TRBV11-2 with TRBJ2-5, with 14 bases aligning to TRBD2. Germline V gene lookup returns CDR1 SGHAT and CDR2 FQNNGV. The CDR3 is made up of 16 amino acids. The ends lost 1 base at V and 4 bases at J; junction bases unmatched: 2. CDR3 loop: CASSLGLAGGRETQYF. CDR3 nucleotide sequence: TGTGCCAGCAGCTTAGGACTAGCGGGAGGGCGAGAGACCCAGTACTTC.

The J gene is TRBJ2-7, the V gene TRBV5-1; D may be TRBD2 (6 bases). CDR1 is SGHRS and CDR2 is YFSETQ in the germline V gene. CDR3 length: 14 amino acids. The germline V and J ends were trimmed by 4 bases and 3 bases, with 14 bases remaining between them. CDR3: CASSVGGPIYEQYF. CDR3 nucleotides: TGCGCCAGCAGCGTGGGGGGACCAATCTACGAGCAGTACTTC.

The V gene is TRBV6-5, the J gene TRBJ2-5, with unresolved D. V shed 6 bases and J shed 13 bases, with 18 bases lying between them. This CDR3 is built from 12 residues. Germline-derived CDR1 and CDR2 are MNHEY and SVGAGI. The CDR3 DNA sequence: TGTGCCAGCAGAGGCGCCGCGATCCCTCTGTACTTC. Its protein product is CASRGAAIPLYF.

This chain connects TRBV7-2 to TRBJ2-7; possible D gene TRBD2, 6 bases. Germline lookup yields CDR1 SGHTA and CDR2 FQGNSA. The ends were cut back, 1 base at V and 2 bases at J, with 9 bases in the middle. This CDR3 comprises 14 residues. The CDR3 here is CASSLGRGAYEQYF. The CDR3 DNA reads TGTGCCAGCAGCTTAGGGCGGGGAGCCTACGAGCAGTACTTC.

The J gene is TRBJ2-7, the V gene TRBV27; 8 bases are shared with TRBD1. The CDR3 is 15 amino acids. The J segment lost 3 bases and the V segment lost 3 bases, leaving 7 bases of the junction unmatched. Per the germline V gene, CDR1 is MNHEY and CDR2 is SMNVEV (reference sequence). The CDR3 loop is CASSFGTGLIYEQYF. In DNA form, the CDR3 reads TGTGCCAGCAGTTTCGGGACAGGACTTATCTACGAGCAGTACTTC.

This chain's CDR3 is CASRRGQGTNYGYTF. CDR3 coding DNA: TGTGCCAGCAGAAGGGGACAGGGCACTAACTATGGCTACACCTTC. This chain links TRBV6-6 with TRBJ1-2, with 9 bases lining up with TRBD1. Trimming took 6 bases from V and 0 from J; bases not matched to a gene: 5. The CDR3 has 15 amino acids. Germline V gene data show CDR1 as MNHNY and CDR2 as SVGAGI (reference sequence).

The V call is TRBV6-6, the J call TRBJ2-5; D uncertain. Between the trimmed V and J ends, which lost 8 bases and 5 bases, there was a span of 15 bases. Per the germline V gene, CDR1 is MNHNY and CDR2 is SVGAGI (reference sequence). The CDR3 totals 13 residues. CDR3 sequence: CASARRNGETQYF. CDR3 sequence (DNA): TGTGCCAGCGCCCGGCGGAATGGGGAGACCCAGTACTTC.

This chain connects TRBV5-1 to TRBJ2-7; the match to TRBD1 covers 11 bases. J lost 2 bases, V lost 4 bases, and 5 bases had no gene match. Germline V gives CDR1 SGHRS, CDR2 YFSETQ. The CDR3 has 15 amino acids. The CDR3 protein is CASSRDRGNPYEQYF. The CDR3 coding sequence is TGCGCCAGCAGCAGGGACAGGGGGAACCCCTACGAGCAGTACTTC.

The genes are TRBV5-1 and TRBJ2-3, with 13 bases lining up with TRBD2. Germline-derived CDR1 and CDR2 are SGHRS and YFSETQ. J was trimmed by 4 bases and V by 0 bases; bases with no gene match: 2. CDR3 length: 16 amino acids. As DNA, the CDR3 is TGCGCCAGCAGCTTGGGGACTAGCGGGAGCTCAGATACGCAGTATTTT. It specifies CASSLGTSGSSDTQYF.

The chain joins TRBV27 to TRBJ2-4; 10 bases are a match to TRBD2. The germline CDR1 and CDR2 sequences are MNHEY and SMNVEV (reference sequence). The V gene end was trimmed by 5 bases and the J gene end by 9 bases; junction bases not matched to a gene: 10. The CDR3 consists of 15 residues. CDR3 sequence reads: CASSPSGLATGIQYF. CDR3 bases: TGTGCCAGCAGTCCCTCGGGACTAGCGACGGGCATTCAGTACTTC.